This T cell receptor (beta chain) was captured in a study of CD8+ T cells in alopecia areata. Overall study: Each day, treated patients took oral tofacitinib twice, at 5 to 10 mg per dose. Scoring of severity for treated patients was based on percentage of affected scalp area.

Treatment specified: oral pan-JAK inhibitor, 5-10 mg twice daily. The V gene lost 5 bases and the J gene lost 5 bases, with 18 bases spanning the gap. CDR1 is MNHEY, CDR2 SVGAGI, per germline. CDR3 length: 15 residues. The count of this clone is one. Sequencing used cDNA as its template, made by extracting RNA and reverse transcribing it. Assay used: immunoSEQ multiplex PCR; TCRdb lists only in-frame clones, some missing. Of 110,000 to 150,000 clones listed, 45% to 60% were seen once; the top ten hold 15%. The receptor's source is a human donor with alopecia areata. The chain employs TRBV6-5 and TRBJ1-2; tentative D call: TRBD1 (5 bases). Sequenced here: CD8+ T cells sorted from blood, sampled at week 4, from a patient treated with tofacitinib. The CDR3 loop reads CASSKGAPGVYGYTF. In DNA form, the CDR3 reads TGTGCCAGCAGTAAAGGAGCCCCGGGGGTATATGGCTACACCTTC.